The TCR beta chain under discussion was sequenced for a study of long-term antiretroviral therapy in people with HIV. Survey-level immunoSEQ v3.0 assays were run. TCRdb keeps only in-frame clones here, not all; method: immunoSEQ multiplex PCR. The sample lists over 15,000 clones, roughly 72% occurring once. This clonotype was obtained from a woman aged 45-65 years with HIV. Sequenced material: unsorted PBMCs, taken 2.5 years before starting antiretroviral therapy.

CDR3 protein: CASSLEAWGKTQYF. DNA of the CDR3: TGCGCCAGCAGCTTGGAGGCTTGGGGTAAGACCCAGTACTTC. The chain is built from TRBV5-1 and TRBJ2-5, with no clear D. CDR1 is SGHRS and CDR2 is YFSETQ in the germline V gene. The CDR3 has 14 amino acids. V was cut by 0 bases and J by 6 bases, with 12 bases left in between.